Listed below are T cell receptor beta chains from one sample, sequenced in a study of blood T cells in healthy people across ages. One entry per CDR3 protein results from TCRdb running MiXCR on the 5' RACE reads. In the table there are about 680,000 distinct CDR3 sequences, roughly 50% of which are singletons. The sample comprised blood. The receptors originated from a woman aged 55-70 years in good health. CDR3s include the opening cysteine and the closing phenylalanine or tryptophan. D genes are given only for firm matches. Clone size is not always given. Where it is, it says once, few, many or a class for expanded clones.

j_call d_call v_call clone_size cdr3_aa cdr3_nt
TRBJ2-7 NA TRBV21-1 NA CARSGQGDYEQYF TGTGCCAGAAGCGGACAGGGAGACTACGAGCAGTACTTC
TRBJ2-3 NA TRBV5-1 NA CASSSKGAFDTDTQYF TGCGCCAGCAGCTCTAAAGGGGCCTTCGATACGGATACGCAGTATTTT
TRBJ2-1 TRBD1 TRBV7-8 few CASTKAYRGNSYNEQFF TGTGCCAGCACCAAAGCTTACAGGGGGAACTCCTACAATGAGCAGTTCTTC
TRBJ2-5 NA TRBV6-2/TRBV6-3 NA CASSYQGFPQETQYF TGTGCCAGCAGTTACCAGGGGTTCCCGCAAGAGACCCAGTACTTC
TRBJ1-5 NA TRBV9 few CASSPDGGGQPQHF TGTGCCAGCAGCCCCGACGGGGGGGGTCAGCCCCAGCATTTT
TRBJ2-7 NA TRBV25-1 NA CASSGVNLGEQYF TGTGCCAGCAGTGGGGTTAATTTGGGCGAGCAGTACTTC
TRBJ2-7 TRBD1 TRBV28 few CASSLGQGAAPPYEQYF TGTGCCAGCAGTTTAGGACAGGGGGCTGCCCCCCCCTACGAGCAGTACTTC
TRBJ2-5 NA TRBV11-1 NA CASSIDSGPQYF TGTGCCAGCAGCATAGACTCGGGACCCCAGTACTTC
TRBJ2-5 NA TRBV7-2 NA CASSQRARRGQETQYF TGTGCCAGCAGTCAAAGGGCTCGAAGGGGGCAAGAGACCCAGTACTTC
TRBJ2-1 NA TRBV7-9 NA CASSLGGGGYEQFF TGTGCCAGCAGCTTGGGCGGAGGTGGGTATGAGCAGTTCTTC
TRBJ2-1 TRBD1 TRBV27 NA CASSSRDREYNEQFF TGTGCCAGCAGTAGCCGGGACAGGGAATACAATGAGCAGTTCTTC
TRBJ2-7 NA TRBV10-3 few CAISEYAVAYEQYF TGTGCCATCAGTGAGTATGCCGTAGCCTACGAGCAGTACTTC
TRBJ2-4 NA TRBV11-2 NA CASSLRTHIQYF TGTGCCAGCAGCTTACGGACTCACATTCAGTACTTC
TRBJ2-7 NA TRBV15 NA CATSSGPGTYNEQYF TGTGCCACCAGCAGCGGTCCGGGGACCTACAATGAGCAGTACTTC
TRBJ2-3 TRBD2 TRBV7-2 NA CASSYPASGRTDTQYF TGTGCCAGCAGCTACCCCGCTAGCGGGAGAACAGATACGCAGTATTTT
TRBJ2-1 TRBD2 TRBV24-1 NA CATSEGGLAGGSSYNEQFF TGTGCCACCAGTGAGGGGGGACTAGCGGGAGGGAGCTCCTACAATGAGCAGTTCTTC
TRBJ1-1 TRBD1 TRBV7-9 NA CASSVDRDLNTEAFF TGTGCCAGCAGCGTCGACAGGGATTTGAACACTGAAGCTTTCTTT
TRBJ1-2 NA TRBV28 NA CASSWPRWGVGYGYTF TGTGCCAGCAGTTGGCCCCGATGGGGAGTTGGCTATGGCTACACCTTC
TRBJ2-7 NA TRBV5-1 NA CASSSGTGPYF TGCGCCAGCAGCTCGGGGACGGGGCCGTACTTC
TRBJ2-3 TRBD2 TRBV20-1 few CSAATSGRGDTQYF TGCAGTGCAGCAACTAGCGGCCGCGGGGATACGCAGTATTTT
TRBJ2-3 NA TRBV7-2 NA CASSLWSRTDTQYF TGTGCCAGCAGCTTATGGTCCCGCACAGATACGCAGTATTTT
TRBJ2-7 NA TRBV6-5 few CASSRKAGIGSHEQYF TGTGCCAGCAGCCGAAAGGCGGGTATCGGGAGTCACGAGCAGTACTTC
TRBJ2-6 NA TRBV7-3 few CASSVPGGANVLTF TGTGCCAGCAGCGTCCCAGGGGGGGCCAACGTCCTGACTTTC
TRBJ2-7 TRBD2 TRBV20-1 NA CSHLLREGLRFNEQYF TGCAGCCATCTTTTACGGGAGGGCCTTAGGTTCAATGAGCAGTACTTC
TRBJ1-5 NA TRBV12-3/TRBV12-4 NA CASSPATGQPQHF TGTGCCAGCAGCCCCGCTACGGGTCAGCCCCAGCATTTT
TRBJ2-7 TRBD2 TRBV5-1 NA CASSILAGRDNEQYF TGCGCCAGCAGCATCCTAGCGGGAAGGGACAATGAGCAGTACTTC
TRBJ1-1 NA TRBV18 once CASSPRRTNTEAFF TGTGCCAGCTCACCACGAAGGACAAACACTGAAGCTTTCTTT
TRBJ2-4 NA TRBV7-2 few CASSGRGENIQYF TGTGCCAGCTCCGGGAGAGGGGAAAACATTCAGTACTTC
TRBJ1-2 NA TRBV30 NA CAWSVRQGDGYTF TGTGCCTGGAGTGTCAGGCAGGGAGATGGCTACACCTTC
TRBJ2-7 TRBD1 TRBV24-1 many CATSAGQGRANEQYF TGTGCCACCAGCGCTGGACAGGGACGAGCTAACGAGCAGTACTTC
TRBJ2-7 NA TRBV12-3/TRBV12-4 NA CASSLQALVAESSYEQYF TGTGCCAGCAGTTTACAGGCTTTGGTTGCAGAGAGCTCCTACGAGCAGTACTTC
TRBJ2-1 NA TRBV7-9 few CASSLLSGEQFF TGTGCCAGCAGCTTGTTGTCGGGTGAGCAGTTCTTC
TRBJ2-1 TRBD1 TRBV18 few CASSLWTGTEQFF TGTGCCAGCTCACTCTGGACAGGGACTGAGCAGTTCTTC
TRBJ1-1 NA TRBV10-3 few CAISPAGRHTEAFF TGTGCCATCAGCCCCGCAGGGAGGCACACTGAAGCTTTCTTT
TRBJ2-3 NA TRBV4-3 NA CASSQDGTNTDTQYF TGCGCCAGCAGCCAAGATGGGACAAACACAGATACGCAGTATTTT
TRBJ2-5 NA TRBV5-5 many CASSLGAVTGGTQYF TGTGCCAGCAGCTTGGGAGCGGTCACCGGGGGGACCCAGTACTTC
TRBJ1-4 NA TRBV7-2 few CASSLAWDNEKLFF TGTGCCAGCAGCTTAGCGTGGGATAATGAAAAACTGTTTTTT
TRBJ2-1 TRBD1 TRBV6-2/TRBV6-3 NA CASKERGREQFF TGTGCCAGCAAAGAGAGGGGGCGTGAGCAGTTCTTC
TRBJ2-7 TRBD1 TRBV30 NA CAWSVWFGQGATYEQYF TGTGCCTGGAGTGTATGGTTTGGACAGGGGGCAACCTACGAGCAGTACTTC
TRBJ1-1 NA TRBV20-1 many CSARPTTNTEAFF TGCAGTGCACGCCCCACAACGAACACTGAAGCTTTCTTT
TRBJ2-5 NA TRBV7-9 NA CASSSRRSTETQYF TGTGCCAGCAGCTCCCGTCGGAGTACGGAGACCCAGTACTTC
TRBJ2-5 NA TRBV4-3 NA CASSQRTAGKQYF TGCGCCAGCAGCCAAAGGACCGCCGGTAAGCAGTACTTC